The sequence of this T cell receptor (beta chain) was determined in a study of beta chain features in type 1 diabetes. Study-wide findings and caveats: A potential PCR bias toward shorter templates would be equal in patient and control samples. In all four CD4+ subsets, TCRB CDR3 length was significantly, moderately reduced in type 1 diabetes. Still unanswered here is whether HLA type influences TCRB rearrangement.

All of the isolated RNA was reverse transcribed, so expressed TCRB transcripts were sequenced. The table came from immunoSEQ multiplex PCR; TCRdb's copy has only in-frame clones and leaves some out. The table shows 300,000 or so clones, with about a tenth occurring only once. The CDR3 is 14 residues long. V was cut by 4 bases and J by 0 bases, with 8 bases left in between. From germline, CDR1 is SGDLS and CDR2 YYNGEE. Purity above 95% was achieved in all sorted populations. As regards this clone: Antigen: not known.

The sample consisted of central memory CD4+ T cells from blood. The receptor was derived from a man in his thirties or forties with type 1 diabetes. The rearrangement links TRBV9 to TRBJ1-5; D perhaps matches TRBD1 (5 bases). The CDR3, as DNA: TGTGCCAGCAGCTCGGGGGTTAGCAATCAGCCCCAGCATTTT. Translated, it gives CASSSGVSNQPQHF.